This T cell receptor (beta chain) was sequenced during a study of T cells in Graves' hyperthyroidism and ophthalmopathy. Germline CDR1 SGHVS, CDR2 FQNEAQ. This CDR3 contains 11 residues. Trimming left V 3 bases short and J 4 bases short, with 4 bases between. Each 10 ml fresh peripheral blood draw supplied the PBMCs. This clonotype was counted ten times or more. The antigen is undetermined. General study points: Most thyroid clonotypes expanded above 0.001 were also detected in blood.

RNA transcripts gave rise to amplified TCR beta CDR3 regions. TCR CDR3 underwent first-round RT-PCR with the HTBI primer set. TCRdb re-analysed the multiplex PCR reads in MiXCR, keeping a single row per CDR3 protein. The sample has approximately 520,000 distinct CDR3 sequences; around 22% are singletons. The sequence was collected from a woman younger than 45 with Graves' ophthalmopathy. The chain carries TRBV7-8 and TRBJ2-7; D not resolved. Sequenced: blood. The CDR3 bases are TGTGCCAGCAGCTTTGAGTACGAGCAGTACTTC. Translation: CASSFEYEQYF.